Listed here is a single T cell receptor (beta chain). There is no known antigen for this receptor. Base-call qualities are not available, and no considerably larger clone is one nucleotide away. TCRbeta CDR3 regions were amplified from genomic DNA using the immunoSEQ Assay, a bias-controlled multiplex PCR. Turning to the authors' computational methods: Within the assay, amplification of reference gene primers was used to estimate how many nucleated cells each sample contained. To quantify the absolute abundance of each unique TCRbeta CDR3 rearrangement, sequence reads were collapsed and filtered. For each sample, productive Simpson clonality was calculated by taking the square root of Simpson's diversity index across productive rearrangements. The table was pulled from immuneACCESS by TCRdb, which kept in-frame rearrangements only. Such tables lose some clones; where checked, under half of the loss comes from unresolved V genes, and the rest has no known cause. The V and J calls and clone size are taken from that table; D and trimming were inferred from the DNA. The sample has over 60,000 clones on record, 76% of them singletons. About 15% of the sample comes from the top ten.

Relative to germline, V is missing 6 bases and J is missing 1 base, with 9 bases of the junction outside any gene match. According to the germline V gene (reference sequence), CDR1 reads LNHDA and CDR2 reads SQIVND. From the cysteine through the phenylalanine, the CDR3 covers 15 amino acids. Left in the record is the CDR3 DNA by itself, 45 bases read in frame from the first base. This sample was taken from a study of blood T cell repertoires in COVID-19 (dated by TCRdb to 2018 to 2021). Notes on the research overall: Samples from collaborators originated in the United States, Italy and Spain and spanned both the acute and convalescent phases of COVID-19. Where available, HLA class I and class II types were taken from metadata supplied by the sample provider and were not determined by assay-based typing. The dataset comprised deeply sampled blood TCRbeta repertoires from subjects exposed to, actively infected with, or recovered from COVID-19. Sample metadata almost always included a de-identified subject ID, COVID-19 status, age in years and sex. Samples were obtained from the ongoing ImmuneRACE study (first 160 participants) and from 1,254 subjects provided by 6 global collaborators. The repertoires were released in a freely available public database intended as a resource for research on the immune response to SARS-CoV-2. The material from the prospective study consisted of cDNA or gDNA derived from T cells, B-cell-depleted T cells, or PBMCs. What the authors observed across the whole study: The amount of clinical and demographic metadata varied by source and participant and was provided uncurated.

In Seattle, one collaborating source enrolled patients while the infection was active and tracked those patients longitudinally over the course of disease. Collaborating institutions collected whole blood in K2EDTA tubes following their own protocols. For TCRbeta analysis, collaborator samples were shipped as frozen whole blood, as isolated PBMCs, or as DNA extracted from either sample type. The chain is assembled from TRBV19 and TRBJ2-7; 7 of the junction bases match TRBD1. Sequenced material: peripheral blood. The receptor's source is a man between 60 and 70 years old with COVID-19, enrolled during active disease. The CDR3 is CASRATGQSSYEQYF. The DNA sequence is TGTGCCAGTAGGGCCACGGGACAGAGTTCCTACGAGCAGTACTTC.